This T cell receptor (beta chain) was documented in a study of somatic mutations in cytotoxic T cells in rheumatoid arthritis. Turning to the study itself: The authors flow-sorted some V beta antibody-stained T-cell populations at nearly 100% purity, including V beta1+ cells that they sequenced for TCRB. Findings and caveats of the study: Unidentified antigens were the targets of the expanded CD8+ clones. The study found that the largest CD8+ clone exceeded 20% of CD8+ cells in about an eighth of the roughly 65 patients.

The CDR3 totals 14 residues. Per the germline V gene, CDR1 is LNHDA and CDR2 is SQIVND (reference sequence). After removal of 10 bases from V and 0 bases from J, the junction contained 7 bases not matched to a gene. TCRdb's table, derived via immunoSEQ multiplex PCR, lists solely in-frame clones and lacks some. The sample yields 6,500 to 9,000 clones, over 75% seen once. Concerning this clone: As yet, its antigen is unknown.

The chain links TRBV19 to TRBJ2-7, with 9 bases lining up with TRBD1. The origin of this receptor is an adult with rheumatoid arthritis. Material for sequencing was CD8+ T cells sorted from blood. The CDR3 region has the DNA TGTGCCACCTCTCCGGGACAGGGCTCCTACGAGCAGTACTTC. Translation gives CATSPGQGSYEQYF.